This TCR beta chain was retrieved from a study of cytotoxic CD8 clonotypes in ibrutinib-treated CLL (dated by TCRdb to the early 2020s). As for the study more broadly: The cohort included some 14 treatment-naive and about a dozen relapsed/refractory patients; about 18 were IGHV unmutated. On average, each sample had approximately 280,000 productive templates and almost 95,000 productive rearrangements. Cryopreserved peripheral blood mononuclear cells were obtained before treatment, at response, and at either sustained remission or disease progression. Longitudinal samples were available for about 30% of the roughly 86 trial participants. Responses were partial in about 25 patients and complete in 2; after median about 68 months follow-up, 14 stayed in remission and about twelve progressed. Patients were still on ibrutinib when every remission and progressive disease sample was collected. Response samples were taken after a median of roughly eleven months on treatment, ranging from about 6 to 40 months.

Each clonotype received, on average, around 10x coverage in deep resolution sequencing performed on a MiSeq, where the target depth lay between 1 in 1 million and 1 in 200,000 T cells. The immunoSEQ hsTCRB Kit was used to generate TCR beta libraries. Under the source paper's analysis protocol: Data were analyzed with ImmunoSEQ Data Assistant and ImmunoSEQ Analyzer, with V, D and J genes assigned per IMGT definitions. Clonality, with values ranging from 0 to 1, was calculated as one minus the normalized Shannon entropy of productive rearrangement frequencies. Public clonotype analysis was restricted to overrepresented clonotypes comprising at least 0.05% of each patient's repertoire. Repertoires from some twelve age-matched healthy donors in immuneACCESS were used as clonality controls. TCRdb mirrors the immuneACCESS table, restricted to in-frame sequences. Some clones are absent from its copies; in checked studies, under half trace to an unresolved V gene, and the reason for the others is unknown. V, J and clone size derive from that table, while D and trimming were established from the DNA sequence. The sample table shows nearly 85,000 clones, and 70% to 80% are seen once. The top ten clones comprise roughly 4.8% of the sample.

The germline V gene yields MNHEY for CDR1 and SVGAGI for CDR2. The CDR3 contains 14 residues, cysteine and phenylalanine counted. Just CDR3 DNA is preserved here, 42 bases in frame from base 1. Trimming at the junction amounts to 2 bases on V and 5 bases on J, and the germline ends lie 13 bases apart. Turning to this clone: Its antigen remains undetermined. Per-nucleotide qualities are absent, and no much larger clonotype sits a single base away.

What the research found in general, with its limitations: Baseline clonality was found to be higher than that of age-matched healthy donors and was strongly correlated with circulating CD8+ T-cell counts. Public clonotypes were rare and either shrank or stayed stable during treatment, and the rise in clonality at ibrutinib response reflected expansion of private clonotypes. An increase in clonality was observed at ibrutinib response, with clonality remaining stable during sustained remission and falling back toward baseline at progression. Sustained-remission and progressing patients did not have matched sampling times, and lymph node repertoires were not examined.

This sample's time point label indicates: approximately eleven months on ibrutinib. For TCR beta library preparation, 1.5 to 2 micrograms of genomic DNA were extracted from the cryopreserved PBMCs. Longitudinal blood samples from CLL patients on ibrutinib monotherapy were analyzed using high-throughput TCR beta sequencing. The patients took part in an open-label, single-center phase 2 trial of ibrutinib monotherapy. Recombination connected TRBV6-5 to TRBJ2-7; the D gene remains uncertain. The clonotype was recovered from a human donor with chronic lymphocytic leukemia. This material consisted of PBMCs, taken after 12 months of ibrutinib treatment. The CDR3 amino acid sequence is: CASSYRLSPHEQYF. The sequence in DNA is TGTGCCAGCAGTTACAGGCTTTCCCCTCACGAGCAGTACTTC.